This entry describes one T cell receptor (beta chain). Its antigen is not identified. Time point defined: sample taken at primary tumor resection. Sequencing was performed on whole RNA extracted from tumor and nontumor lung tissue, or from frozen PBMC, and the material was left unsorted. Patients with untreated early-stage non-small cell lung cancer, numbering 72, were the donors. The record originates from a study of spatial heterogeneity in lung cancer. Study-level background: The library had UMIs, and each TCR and UMI pair averaged more than ten raw reads. Study-level findings and limits: In blood, ubiquitous expanded tumor TCRs appeared more at resection than follow-up.

TCR cDNA molecules each had a unique molecular identifier. A single record per CDR3 protein comes from TCRdb applying MiXCR to the 5' RACE reads. The table lists tens of thousands of distinct CDR3 sequences, 15% to 25% of them singletons. The length of the CDR3 is 11 residues. The ends were cut back, 6 bases at V and 4 bases at J, with 6 bases in the middle. The germline CDR1 and CDR2 sequences are SNHLY and FYNNEI. The chain uses TRBV2 and TRBJ1-1; D is ambiguous. The source was PBMCs, collected at surgery. The clonotype was recovered from a male donor with early-stage non-small cell lung cancer. The CDR3 sequence is CASSRRTEAFF. The CDR3 nucleotides are TGTGCCAGCAGCCGCCGCACTGAAGCTTTCTTT.